A selection of T cell receptor beta chains follows, all from one sample in a study of T cells in Graves' hyperthyroidism and ophthalmopathy. TCRdb recomputed calls from the multiplex PCR reads with MiXCR, one row per CDR3 protein. The data show about 200,000 distinct CDR3 sequences, roughly a sixth seen once. The specimen was blood. These receptors were taken from a woman aged 50 to 60 with Graves' hyperthyroidism. Each CDR3 is given with its conserved first and last residue.

j_call v_call cdr3_aa
TRBJ2-2 TRBV30 CAWKVATTYTGELFF
TRBJ2-3 TRBV15 CATSGSGKNQGTQYF
TRBJ2-3 TRBV7-8 CASGVGGSGTDTQYF
TRBJ2-1 TRBV6-1 CASSQAGSGLSSYNEQFF
TRBJ2-7 TRBV9 CASSVGAFNSYEQYF
TRBJ2-7 TRBV19 CASSLRAGPREQYF
TRBJ2-7 TRBV4-1 CASSQDRTHYEQYF
TRBJ2-5 TRBV25-1 CASRLGQETQYF
TRBJ2-1 TRBV6-1 CASSPGASGRSPYNEQFF
TRBJ2-6 TRBV30 CAWSVLGATGANVLTF
TRBJ2-7 TRBV7-9 CASSPPLDRDYEQYF
TRBJ1-4 TRBV7-3 CASSLNLGEKLFF
TRBJ2-1 TRBV7-9 CASSLAGNNEQFF
TRBJ1-5 TRBV28 CASISGGLSQPQHF
TRBJ1-6 TRBV28 CATRRGRTRDSPLHF
TRBJ1-2 TRBV2 CASRGWGNYGYTF
TRBJ2-4 TRBV27 CASTPGDRAKNIQYF
TRBJ2-7 TRBV7-9 CASSLSTPGRYEQYF
TRBJ2-1 TRBV19 CAIQAGGPYNEQFF
TRBJ2-7 TRBV7-6 CASSPGTSGFYGQYF
TRBJ2-2 TRBV28 CASRGFGNTGELFF
TRBJ2-3 TRBV27 CASSFRVAGGASTDTQYF
TRBJ2-5 TRBV10-2 CASSLGTLGVTQYF
TRBJ2-1 TRBV12-3/TRBV12-4 CASSLALGLAGNNEQFF
TRBJ2-7 TRBV20-1 CSAREGLGLAGGYEQYF
TRBJ2-1 TRBV24-1 CATGGDRTYNEQFF
TRBJ1-1 TRBV7-9 CAPGPGGAFF
TRBJ1-2 TRBV11-2 CASSAWDREASGYTF
TRBJ2-5 TRBV2 CASSDEAGVGEETQYF
TRBJ2-1 TRBV7-9 CASRIIDEQFF
TRBJ2-5 TRBV6-1 CASSVFPRGHMETQYF
TRBJ2-7 TRBV25-1 CASSDIPTWTSGLYEQYF
TRBJ2-3 TRBV20-1 CSATAGTDTQYF
TRBJ2-2 TRBV4-2 CASSQDVSGGLNTGELFF
TRBJ1-2 TRBV20-1 CSAQGQGNDYGYTF
TRBJ1-1 TRBV6-1 CASRHKLGQGPNTEAFF
TRBJ1-1 TRBV2 CASSESRAITEAFF
TRBJ2-1 TRBV24-1 CATSDLQQASGDEQFF
TRBJ1-1 TRBV11-2 CASSLALNTEAFF
TRBJ1-5 TRBV19 CASSIDPRRGDGGYSNQPQHF
TRBJ1-1 TRBV20-1 CSAPRTGGMNTEAFF